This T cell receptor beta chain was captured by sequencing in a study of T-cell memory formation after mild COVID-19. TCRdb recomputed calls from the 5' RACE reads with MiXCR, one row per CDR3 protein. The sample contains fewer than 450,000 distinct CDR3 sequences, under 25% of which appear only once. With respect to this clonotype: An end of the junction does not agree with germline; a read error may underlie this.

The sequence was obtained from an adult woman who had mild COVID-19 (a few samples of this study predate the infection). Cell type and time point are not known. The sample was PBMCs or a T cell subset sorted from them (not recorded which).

CDR3 loop: CDSSPGTGGSLNGYTF. The CDR3 nucleotides read TGTGACAGCAGCCCGGGAACAGGGGGCTCTCTAAATGGCTACACCTTC. The V gene is TRBV6-1, the J gene TRBJ1-2, with 9 bases aligning to TRBD1. This CDR3 contains 16 residues. Germline V gene data show CDR1 as MNHNS and CDR2 as SASEGT.